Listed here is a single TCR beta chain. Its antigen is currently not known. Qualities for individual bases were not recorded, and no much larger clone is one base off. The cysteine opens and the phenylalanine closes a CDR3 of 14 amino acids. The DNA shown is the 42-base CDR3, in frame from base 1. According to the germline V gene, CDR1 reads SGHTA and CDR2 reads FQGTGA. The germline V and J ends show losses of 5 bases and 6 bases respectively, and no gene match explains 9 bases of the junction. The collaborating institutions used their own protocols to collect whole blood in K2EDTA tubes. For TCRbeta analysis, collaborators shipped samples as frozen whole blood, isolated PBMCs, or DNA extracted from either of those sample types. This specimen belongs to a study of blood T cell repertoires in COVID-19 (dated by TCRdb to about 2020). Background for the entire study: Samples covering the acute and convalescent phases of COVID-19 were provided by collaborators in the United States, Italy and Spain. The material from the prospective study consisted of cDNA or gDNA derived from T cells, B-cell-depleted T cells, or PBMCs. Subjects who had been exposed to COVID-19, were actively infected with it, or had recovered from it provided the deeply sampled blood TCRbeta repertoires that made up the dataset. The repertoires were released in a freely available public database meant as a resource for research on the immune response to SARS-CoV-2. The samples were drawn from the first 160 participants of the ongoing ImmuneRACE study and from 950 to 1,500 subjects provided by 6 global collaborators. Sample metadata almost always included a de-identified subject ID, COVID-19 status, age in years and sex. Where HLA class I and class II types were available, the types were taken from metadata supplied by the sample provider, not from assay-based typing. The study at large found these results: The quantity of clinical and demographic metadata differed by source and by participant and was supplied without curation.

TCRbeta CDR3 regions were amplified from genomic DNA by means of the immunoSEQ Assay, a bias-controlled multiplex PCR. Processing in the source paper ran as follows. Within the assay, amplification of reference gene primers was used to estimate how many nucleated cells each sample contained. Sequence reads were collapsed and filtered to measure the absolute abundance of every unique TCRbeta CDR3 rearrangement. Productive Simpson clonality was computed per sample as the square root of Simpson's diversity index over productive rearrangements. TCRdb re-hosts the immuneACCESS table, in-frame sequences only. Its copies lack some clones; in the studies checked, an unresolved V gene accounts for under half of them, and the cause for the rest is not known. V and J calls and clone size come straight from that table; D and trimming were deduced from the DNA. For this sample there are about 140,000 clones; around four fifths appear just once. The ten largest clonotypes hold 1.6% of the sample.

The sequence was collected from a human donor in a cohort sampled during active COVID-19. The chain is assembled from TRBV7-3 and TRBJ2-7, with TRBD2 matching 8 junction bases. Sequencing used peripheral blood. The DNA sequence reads TGTGCCAGCAGCGAACCGGGACTAGTGCTCGAGCAGTACTTC. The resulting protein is CASSEPGLVLEQYF.